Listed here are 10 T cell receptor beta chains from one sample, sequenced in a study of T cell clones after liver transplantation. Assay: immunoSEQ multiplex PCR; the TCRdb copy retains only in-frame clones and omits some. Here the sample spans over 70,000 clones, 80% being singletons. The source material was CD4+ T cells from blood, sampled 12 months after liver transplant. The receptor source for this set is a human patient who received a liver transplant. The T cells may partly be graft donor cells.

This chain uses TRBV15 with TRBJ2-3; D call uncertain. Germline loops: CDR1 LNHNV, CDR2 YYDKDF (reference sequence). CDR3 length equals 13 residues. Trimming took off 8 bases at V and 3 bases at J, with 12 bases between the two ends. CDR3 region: CATGVIRTDTQYF. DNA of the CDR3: TGTGCCACCGGGGTGATTAGGACAGATACGCAGTATTTT.

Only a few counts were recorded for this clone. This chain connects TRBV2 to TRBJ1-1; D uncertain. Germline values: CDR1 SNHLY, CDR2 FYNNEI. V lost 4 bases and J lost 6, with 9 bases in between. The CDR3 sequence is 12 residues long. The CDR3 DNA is TGTGCCAGCAGTGGAATACTCTCTGAAGCTTTCTTT. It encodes CASSGILSEAFF.

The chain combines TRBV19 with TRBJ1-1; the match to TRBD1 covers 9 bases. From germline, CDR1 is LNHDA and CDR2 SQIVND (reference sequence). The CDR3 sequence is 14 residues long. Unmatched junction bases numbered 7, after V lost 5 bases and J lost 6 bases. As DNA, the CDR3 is TGTGCCAGTAGTCCGGGACAGGGCCGCCCTGAAGCTTTCTTT. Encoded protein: CASSPGQGRPEAFF.

The CDR3 DNA sequence: TGTGCCAGCAGCTTGAGGCGGGAGGGCTCCTACGAGCAGTACTTC. This sequence encodes CASSLRREGSYEQYF. The chain carries TRBV5-4 and TRBJ2-7; TRBD2 matches at 9 bases. V trimming: 1 base; J trimming: 0 bases; junction bases outside the gene matches: 2. The CDR3 has 15 residues. Germline V gene data show CDR1 as SGHNT and CDR2 as YYREEE (reference sequence).

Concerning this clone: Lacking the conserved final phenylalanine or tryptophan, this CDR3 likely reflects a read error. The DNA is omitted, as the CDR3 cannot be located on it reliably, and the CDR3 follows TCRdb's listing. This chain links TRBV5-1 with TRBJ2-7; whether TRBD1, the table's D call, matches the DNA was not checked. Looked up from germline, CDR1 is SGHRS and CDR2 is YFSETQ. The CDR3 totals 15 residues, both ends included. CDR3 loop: CASSLGEDVSGHIAC.

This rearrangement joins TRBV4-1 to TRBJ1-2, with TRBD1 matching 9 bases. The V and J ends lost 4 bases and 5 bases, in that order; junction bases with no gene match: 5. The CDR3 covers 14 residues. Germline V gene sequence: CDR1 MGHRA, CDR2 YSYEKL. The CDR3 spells CASSLRDRDYGYTF. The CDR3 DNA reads TGCGCCAGCAGCCTTCGGGACAGGGATTATGGCTACACCTTC.

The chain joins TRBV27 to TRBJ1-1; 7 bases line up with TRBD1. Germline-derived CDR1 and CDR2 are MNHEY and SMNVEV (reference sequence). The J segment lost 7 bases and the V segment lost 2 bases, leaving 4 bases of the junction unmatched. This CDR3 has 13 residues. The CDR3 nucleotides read TGTGCCAGCAGTTTACCACAGGGGCGTGAAGCTTTCTTT. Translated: CASSLPQGREAFF.

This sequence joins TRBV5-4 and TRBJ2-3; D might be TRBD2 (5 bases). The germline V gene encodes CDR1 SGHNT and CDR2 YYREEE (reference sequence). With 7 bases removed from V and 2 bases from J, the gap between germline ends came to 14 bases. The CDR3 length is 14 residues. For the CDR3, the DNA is TGTGCCAGCCACCCACCTGGACTCACAGATACGCAGTATTTT. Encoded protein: CASHPPGLTDTQYF.

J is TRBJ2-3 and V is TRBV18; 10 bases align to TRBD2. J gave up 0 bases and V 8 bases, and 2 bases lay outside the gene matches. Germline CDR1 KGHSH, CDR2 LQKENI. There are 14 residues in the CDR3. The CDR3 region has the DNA TGTGCCAGCGGACTAGCGGCTAGCACAGATACGCAGTATTTT. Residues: CASGLAASTDTQYF.

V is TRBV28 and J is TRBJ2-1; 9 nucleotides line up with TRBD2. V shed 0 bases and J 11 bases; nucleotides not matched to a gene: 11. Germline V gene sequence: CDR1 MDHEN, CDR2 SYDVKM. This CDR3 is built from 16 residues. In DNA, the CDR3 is TGTGCCAGCAGTTTATGGGCTAGCGGGACCCCCGTTAAGCAGTTCTTC. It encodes CASSLWASGTPVKQFF.